This TCR beta chain is from a study of read filtering for tumor transcriptome and immune sequencing. Looking at the study overall: The cohort had over 16 men and approximately 13 women aged about 45 to 80, mean about 67 years.

Molecular barcoded adaptors covering alpha/delta and beta/gamma chains were used on approximately 400 ng RNA. TCRdb re-derived calls from the reads in MiXCR, one entry per CDR3 protein. The table includes some 120,000 distinct CDR3 sequences, around 13% detected once. This clonotype appeared a few times. A clone one base away is much larger, so this may be a read error. V shed 6 bases and J shed 9 bases, with 19 bases lying between them. CDR3 length: 14 amino acids. CDR1 and CDR2 from the germline V gene are SGHRS and YFSETQ. The TCR originated in a donor over 35 with multiple myeloma. Sequenced sample: a population of CD138-negative cells sorted from bone marrow. The rearrangement uses TRBV5-1 and TRBJ2-1, with D possibly matching TRBD1 (5 bases). CDR3 sequence reads: CASNLVREGVEQFF. The CDR3 DNA reads TGCGCCAGCAACCTGGTCAGGGAAGGGGTTGAGCAGTTCTTC. The full variable domain, in which reference TRBV5-1 and TRBJ2-1 provide the parts outside the CDR3, is KAGVTQTPRYLIKTRGQQVTLSCSPISGHRSVSWYQQTPGQGLQFLFEYFSETQRNKGNFPGRFSGRQFSNSRSEMNVSTLELGDSALYLCASNLVREGVEQFFGPGTRLTVL.